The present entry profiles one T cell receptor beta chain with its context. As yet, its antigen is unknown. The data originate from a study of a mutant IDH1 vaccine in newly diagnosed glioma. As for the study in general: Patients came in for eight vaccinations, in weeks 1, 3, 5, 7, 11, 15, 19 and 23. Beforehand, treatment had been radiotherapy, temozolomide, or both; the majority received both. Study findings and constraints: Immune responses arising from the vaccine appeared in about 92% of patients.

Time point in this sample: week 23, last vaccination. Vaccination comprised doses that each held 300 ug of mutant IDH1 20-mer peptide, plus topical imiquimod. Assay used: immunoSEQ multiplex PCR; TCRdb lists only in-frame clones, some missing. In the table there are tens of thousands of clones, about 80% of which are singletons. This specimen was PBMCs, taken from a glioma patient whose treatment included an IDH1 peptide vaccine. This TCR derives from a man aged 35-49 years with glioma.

CDR3: CASSEAQAGYYEQYF. DNA for the CDR3: TGTGCCAGCAGTGAAGCACAAGCGGGTTACTACGAGCAGTACTTC. This chain connects TRBV6-1 to TRBJ2-7; TRBD2 might be the D (6 bases). Germline V gene data show CDR1 as MNHNS and CDR2 as SASEGT. CDR3 size: 15 residues. V was pared by 0 bases and J by 3 bases, with 12 bases between.